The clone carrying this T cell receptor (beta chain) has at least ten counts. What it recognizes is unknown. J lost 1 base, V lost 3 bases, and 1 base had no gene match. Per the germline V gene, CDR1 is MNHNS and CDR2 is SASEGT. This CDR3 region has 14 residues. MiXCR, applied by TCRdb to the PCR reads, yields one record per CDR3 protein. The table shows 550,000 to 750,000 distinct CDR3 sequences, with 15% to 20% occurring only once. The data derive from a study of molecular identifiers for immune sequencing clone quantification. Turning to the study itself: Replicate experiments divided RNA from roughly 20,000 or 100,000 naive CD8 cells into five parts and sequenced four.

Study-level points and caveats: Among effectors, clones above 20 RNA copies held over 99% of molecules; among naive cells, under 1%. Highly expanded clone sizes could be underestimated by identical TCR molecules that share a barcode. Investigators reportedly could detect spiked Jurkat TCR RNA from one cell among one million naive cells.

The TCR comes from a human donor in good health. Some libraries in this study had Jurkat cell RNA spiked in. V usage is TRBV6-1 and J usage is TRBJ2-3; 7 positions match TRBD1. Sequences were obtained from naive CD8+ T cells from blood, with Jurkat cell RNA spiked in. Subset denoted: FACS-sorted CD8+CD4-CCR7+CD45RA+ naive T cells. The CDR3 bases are TGTGCCAGCAGTGACCAGGGGGGCACAGATACGCAGTATTTT. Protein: CASSDQGGTDTQYF.